This TCR beta chain was recovered during a study of HIV-infected patients and healthy controls. Antiretroviral therapy had run roughly three months, about 14 weeks, before follow-up blood collection. Whole blood was used without fractionation, so all unsorted peripheral T cells were included. RNA came from around 2.3 ml of peripheral blood. Study results and caveats: Eight alpha and eight beta V genes differed significantly in mean usage between HIV-infected patients and controls.

cDNA was made from around 0.5 ug RNA using alpha and beta constant primers. Alpha and beta chain libraries were made separately by chain-specific third strand synthesis with multiplexing indices. TCRdb re-called the 5' RACE reads with MiXCR, one entry per CDR3 protein. Of some 10,000 distinct CDR3 sequences detected, around 5.9% appear once; the ten largest clones hold 25% to 30%. V trimming: 5 bases; J trimming: 7 bases; junction bases outside the gene matches: 6. CDR1 MNHEY and CDR2 SVGEGT come from the germline V gene. The CDR3 contains 14 residues. By share, this clonotype ranks as medium-sized (0.01 to 0.1%). The target antigen is unknown.

The source of this sequence is an adult with HIV infection. The donor label of this sample is uncertain. The chain couples TRBV6-2 or TRBV6-3 to TRBJ1-1; 11 bases match TRBD1. This specimen was blood, taken during antiretroviral therapy. The CDR3 nucleotides read TGTGCCAGCAGTAAGGGGACAGGGGGACTTGAAGCTTTCTTT. Translated, it gives CASSKGTGGLEAFF.